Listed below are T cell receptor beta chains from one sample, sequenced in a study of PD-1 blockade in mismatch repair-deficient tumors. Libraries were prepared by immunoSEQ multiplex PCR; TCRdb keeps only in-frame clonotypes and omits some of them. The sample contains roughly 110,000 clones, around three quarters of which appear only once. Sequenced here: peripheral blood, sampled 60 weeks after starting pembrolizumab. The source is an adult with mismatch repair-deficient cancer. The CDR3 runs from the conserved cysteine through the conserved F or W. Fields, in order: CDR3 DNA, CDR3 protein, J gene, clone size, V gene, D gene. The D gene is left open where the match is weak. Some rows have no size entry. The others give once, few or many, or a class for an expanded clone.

CDR3nt: TGTGCCAGCAGCGACTACAGGGGGCGTGAGCAGTACTTC
CDR3aa: CASSDYRGREQYF
j_gene: TRBJ2-7
abundance: NA
v_gene: TRBV9
d_gene: TRBD1

CDR3nt: TGTGCCAGTAAGCCAGGTCTTGGTGGCTACACCTTC
CDR3aa: CASKPGLGGYTF
j_gene: TRBJ1-2
abundance: medium-sized
v_gene: TRBV19
d_gene: NA

CDR3nt: TGTGCCAGCAGCGCGAGACTAGCGGACCAAGAGACCCAGTACTTC
CDR3aa: CASSARLADQETQYF
j_gene: TRBJ2-5
abundance: NA
v_gene: TRBV5-4
d_gene: TRBD2

CDR3nt: TGCGCCAGCAGCTCCCGGGGGGGGGCGAACACTGAAGCTTTCTTT
CDR3aa: CASSSRGGANTEAFF
j_gene: TRBJ1-1
abundance: NA
v_gene: TRBV5-1
d_gene: NA

CDR3nt: TGCAGTGCTCCCTTCTACAATGAGCAGTTCTTC
CDR3aa: CSAPFYNEQFF
j_gene: TRBJ2-1
abundance: NA
v_gene: TRBV20-1
d_gene: NA

CDR3nt: TGTGCCAGCAGCTTGGGCGGCAGAGGTTTGCCCCAGCATTTT
CDR3aa: CASSLGGRGLPQHF
j_gene: TRBJ1-5
abundance: once
v_gene: TRBV5-6
d_gene: NA

CDR3nt: TGTGCCAGCAGCTCTAATTACGAGCAGTACTTC
CDR3aa: CASSSNYEQYF
j_gene: TRBJ2-7
abundance: NA
v_gene: TRBV7-9
d_gene: NA

CDR3nt: TGTGCCAGCAGCTTAAGTGGAGGGGGTGGCACTGAAGCTTTCTTT
CDR3aa: CASSLSGGGGTEAFF
j_gene: TRBJ1-1
abundance: NA
v_gene: TRBV11-2
d_gene: NA

CDR3nt: TGTGCCAGCAGCCCTCGTGGAAGCTCCTACGAGCAGTACTTC
CDR3aa: CASSPRGSSYEQYF
j_gene: TRBJ2-7
abundance: NA
v_gene: TRBV16
d_gene: NA

CDR3nt: TGTGCCAGTACCGTCGGTAGCGGTCCTTCCTACGAGCAGTACTTC
CDR3aa: CASTVGSGPSYEQYF
j_gene: TRBJ2-7
abundance: NA
v_gene: TRBV19
d_gene: NA

CDR3nt: TGTGCCAGCAGTAGGGGTGGAACGTACTACGAGCAGTACTTC
CDR3aa: CASSRGGTYYEQYF
j_gene: TRBJ2-7
abundance: NA
v_gene: TRBV6-5
d_gene: NA

CDR3nt: TGTGCCAGCAGTCTTCCTACAGGGGGCAAGTACCAAGAGACCCAGTACTTC
CDR3aa: CASSLPTGGKYQETQYF
j_gene: TRBJ2-5
abundance: NA
v_gene: TRBV27
d_gene: TRBD1

CDR3nt: TGTGCCAGCAGTTTTTCACTAGCGGGAGTTCCGGGCAAAAACATTCAGTACTTC
CDR3aa: CASSFSLAGVPGKNIQYF
j_gene: TRBJ2-4
abundance: NA
v_gene: TRBV27
d_gene: TRBD2

CDR3nt: TGTGCCAGCCCACCCCCCACAGGGGGAAGAACTGAAGCTTTCTTT
CDR3aa: CASPPPTGGRTEAFF
j_gene: TRBJ1-1
abundance: NA
v_gene: TRBV28
d_gene: TRBD1

CDR3nt: TGTGCCAGCAGCCTAGGACTAGCGGGAGAGACCCAGTACTTC
CDR3aa: CASSLGLAGETQYF
j_gene: TRBJ2-5
abundance: NA
v_gene: TRBV11-2
d_gene: TRBD2

CDR3nt: TGTGCCAGCAGCGCAAACAGGGGGACTGAAGCTTTCTTT
CDR3aa: CASSANRGTEAFF
j_gene: TRBJ1-1
abundance: NA
v_gene: TRBV6-1
d_gene: TRBD1

CDR3nt: TGCAGTGCTATTCCGGGGAGCGAGGCTTTCTTT
CDR3aa: CSAIPGSEAFF
j_gene: TRBJ1-1
abundance: NA
v_gene: TRBV20-1
d_gene: NA

CDR3nt: TGTGCCAGCAGCTTAAATATGGGAGAGACCCAGTACTTC
CDR3aa: CASSLNMGETQYF
j_gene: TRBJ2-5
abundance: NA
v_gene: TRBV7-8
d_gene: NA

CDR3nt: TGTGCCAGCAGCTTAATAGGTGGGGGGAAGGGAAATGAGCAGTTCTTC
CDR3aa: CASSLIGGGKGNEQFF
j_gene: TRBJ2-1
abundance: few
v_gene: TRBV7-6
d_gene: NA

CDR3nt: TGTGCCAGCAGTGTAGCGGGAGTGAACGAGCAGTACTTC
CDR3aa: CASSVAGVNEQYF
j_gene: TRBJ2-7
abundance: NA
v_gene: TRBV2
d_gene: TRBD2

CDR3nt: TGTGCCATCAGGCCCCTTGCGGGGGAGCAGTACTTC
CDR3aa: CAIRPLAGEQYF
j_gene: TRBJ2-7
abundance: once
v_gene: TRBV10-3
d_gene: NA

CDR3nt: TGTGCCAGCACGTCCCCCTACCCCACTAGCGGACAAGAGACCCAGTACTTC
CDR3aa: CASTSPYPTSGQETQYF
j_gene: TRBJ2-5
abundance: NA
v_gene: TRBV7-9
d_gene: TRBD2

CDR3nt: TGTGCCAGCAGCATCCGGGCTAGCGGGATCTACGAGCAGTACTTC
CDR3aa: CASSIRASGIYEQYF
j_gene: TRBJ2-7
abundance: NA
v_gene: TRBV7-2
d_gene: TRBD2

CDR3nt: TGTGCCAGTAGTATTAGGGGCCGGGGGGATGAAAAACTGTTTTTT
CDR3aa: CASSIRGRGDEKLFF
j_gene: TRBJ1-4
abundance: NA
v_gene: TRBV19
d_gene: NA

CDR3nt: TGCGCCAGCAGCTTGGGACAGGGACAAGAGACCCAGTACTTC
CDR3aa: CASSLGQGQETQYF
j_gene: TRBJ2-5
abundance: NA
v_gene: TRBV5-1
d_gene: TRBD1

CDR3nt: TGTGCCACCCTCCCGACAGGGACCTACGAGCAGTACTTC
CDR3aa: CATLPTGTYEQYF
j_gene: TRBJ2-7
abundance: NA
v_gene: TRBV6-6
d_gene: TRBD1

CDR3nt: TGTGCCAGCAGTATCGGGACAGCGGCCTCCTACGAGCAGTACTTC
CDR3aa: CASSIGTAASYEQYF
j_gene: TRBJ2-7
abundance: NA
v_gene: TRBV6-5
d_gene: TRBD1

CDR3nt: TGCGCCAGCAGCCAAGCGGGAAGAGGTTCCCAAGAGACCCAGTACTTC
CDR3aa: CASSQAGRGSQETQYF
j_gene: TRBJ2-5
abundance: NA
v_gene: TRBV4-1
d_gene: NA

CDR3nt: TGTGCCAGCCGAAGGGAAGGGGGGCGGAGACCTGAAGCTTTCTTT
CDR3aa: CASRREGGRRPEAFF
j_gene: TRBJ1-1
abundance: NA
v_gene: TRBV6-5
d_gene: NA

CDR3nt: TGTGCCAGTCGGATCAAGGGGGTCGGGAAGCTTGTGAACACTGAAGCTTTCTTT
CDR3aa: CASRIKGVGKLVNTEAFF
j_gene: TRBJ1-1
abundance: NA
v_gene: TRBV19
d_gene: NA

CDR3nt: TGTGCCAGCAGCCACACATGGACGGGAGAGAGGGACACTGAAGCTTTCTTT
CDR3aa: CASSHTWTGERDTEAFF
j_gene: TRBJ1-1
abundance: few
v_gene: TRBV7-9
d_gene: NA

CDR3nt: TGTGCCAGCAGGTCGGGACAGGGGGCTTCAGATACGCAGTATTTT
CDR3aa: CASRSGQGASDTQYF
j_gene: TRBJ2-3
abundance: NA
v_gene: TRBV5-4
d_gene: TRBD1

CDR3nt: TGTGCCAGCAGTCCCCCCGGGCGCGGGGAGCTGTTTTTT
CDR3aa: CASSPPGRGELFF
j_gene: TRBJ2-2
abundance: NA
v_gene: TRBV28
d_gene: NA

CDR3nt: TGTGCCAGCAGCGAAAGTTCGGGTGGCTACACCTTC
CDR3aa: CASSESSGGYTF
j_gene: TRBJ1-2
abundance: NA
v_gene: TRBV7-9
d_gene: NA

CDR3nt: TGCGCCAGCAGCCAAGCCGTCGAGTGGAGCGAGCAGTACTTC
CDR3aa: CASSQAVEWSEQYF
j_gene: TRBJ2-7
abundance: NA
v_gene: TRBV4-1
d_gene: NA

CDR3nt: TGTGCCAGCGGACAGAGCTCCTACGAGCAGTACTTC
CDR3aa: CASGQSSYEQYF
j_gene: TRBJ2-7
abundance: NA
v_gene: TRBV7-8
d_gene: NA

CDR3nt: TGTGCCAGCTTCGGGGTAGAGCAGTTCTTC
CDR3aa: CASFGVEQFF
j_gene: TRBJ2-1
abundance: once
v_gene: TRBV9
d_gene: NA

CDR3nt: TGCGCCAGCAGCCAAGGATTCGGACTAGCGGGAGGGTCCCAGTACTTC
CDR3aa: CASSQGFGLAGGSQYF
j_gene: TRBJ2-5
abundance: NA
v_gene: TRBV4-3
d_gene: TRBD2

CDR3nt: TGCGCCAGCAGCGGGACAGCCCCGGGTTCCCAAGCGGGAGAGACCCAGTACTTC
CDR3aa: CASSGTAPGSQAGETQYF
j_gene: TRBJ2-5
abundance: NA
v_gene: TRBV5-1
d_gene: NA

CDR3nt: TGCGCCAGCAGCTTCGGGACTAGCGGACTCAATGAGCAGTTCTTC
CDR3aa: CASSFGTSGLNEQFF
j_gene: TRBJ2-1
abundance: NA
v_gene: TRBV5-1
d_gene: TRBD2

CDR3nt: TGCGCCAGCAGTCGATTGGGAGAAGCTTTCTTT
CDR3aa: CASSRLGEAFF
j_gene: TRBJ1-1
abundance: many
v_gene: TRBV5-1
d_gene: NA

CDR3nt: TGTGCCAGCAGCTTAGTCGAGGGGGGGACTGAAGCTTTCTTT
CDR3aa: CASSLVEGGTEAFF
j_gene: TRBJ1-1
abundance: NA
v_gene: TRBV7-6
d_gene: NA

CDR3nt: TGTGCCAGCAGCATCCGGACAGGGGGGAATGGCTACACCTTC
CDR3aa: CASSIRTGGNGYTF
j_gene: TRBJ1-2
abundance: NA
v_gene: TRBV21-1
d_gene: NA

CDR3nt: TGCGCCAGCAGCCAAGCCCTACAGTCTGGCTACACCTTC
CDR3aa: CASSQALQSGYTF
j_gene: TRBJ1-2
abundance: few
v_gene: TRBV4-3
d_gene: NA

CDR3nt: TGTGCCAGCAGCTTCCTAGGCCGCGAGCAGTACTTC
CDR3aa: CASSFLGREQYF
j_gene: TRBJ2-7
abundance: few
v_gene: TRBV5-4
d_gene: NA

CDR3nt: TGTGCCACCAGCAGAGATCCGGACAGCCCACCAGAGACCCAGTACTTC
CDR3aa: CATSRDPDSPPETQYF
j_gene: TRBJ2-5
abundance: NA
v_gene: TRBV15
d_gene: NA

CDR3nt: TGTGCCAGTAGTCTGGGACGGGCCAATGAAAAACTGTTTTTT
CDR3aa: CASSLGRANEKLFF
j_gene: TRBJ1-4
abundance: NA
v_gene: TRBV19
d_gene: NA

CDR3nt: TGTGCCAGCAAAGCGGGGGGGCATGTTAGCAATCAGCCCCAGCATTTT
CDR3aa: CASKAGGHVSNQPQHF
j_gene: TRBJ1-5
abundance: NA
v_gene: TRBV2
d_gene: NA

CDR3nt: TGTGCCAGCACCCCGATGAGGGTCGGGGAGCTGTTTTTT
CDR3aa: CASTPMRVGELFF
j_gene: TRBJ2-2
abundance: NA
v_gene: TRBV7-6
d_gene: NA

CDR3nt: TGTGCCAGCAGCCCTACCGGGACTTCAGAGACCCAGTACTTC
CDR3aa: CASSPTGTSETQYF
j_gene: TRBJ2-5
abundance: NA
v_gene: TRBV11-3
d_gene: NA

CDR3nt: TGTGCCAGCAGCTTAATCTCGCTAGCGGGAGAGACCCAGTACTTC
CDR3aa: CASSLISLAGETQYF
j_gene: TRBJ2-5
abundance: NA
v_gene: TRBV7-9
d_gene: TRBD2

CDR3nt: TGTGCCAGAAGCCCTCGGTTCAGGGGTTGGACATCCAAAAACATTCAGTACTTC
CDR3aa: CARSPRFRGWTSKNIQYF
j_gene: TRBJ2-4
abundance: NA
v_gene: TRBV5-3
d_gene: NA

CDR3nt: TGTGCCAGCAGCGTGAGAGAGGGGGGAGTGAACTCCTACAATGAGCAGTTCTTC
CDR3aa: CASSVREGGVNSYNEQFF
j_gene: TRBJ2-1
abundance: few
v_gene: TRBV9
d_gene: NA

CDR3nt: TGTGCCAGCAGTTCCGCCCTTAGCACAGATACGCAGTATTTT
CDR3aa: CASSSALSTDTQYF
j_gene: TRBJ2-3
abundance: NA
v_gene: TRBV6-5
d_gene: NA